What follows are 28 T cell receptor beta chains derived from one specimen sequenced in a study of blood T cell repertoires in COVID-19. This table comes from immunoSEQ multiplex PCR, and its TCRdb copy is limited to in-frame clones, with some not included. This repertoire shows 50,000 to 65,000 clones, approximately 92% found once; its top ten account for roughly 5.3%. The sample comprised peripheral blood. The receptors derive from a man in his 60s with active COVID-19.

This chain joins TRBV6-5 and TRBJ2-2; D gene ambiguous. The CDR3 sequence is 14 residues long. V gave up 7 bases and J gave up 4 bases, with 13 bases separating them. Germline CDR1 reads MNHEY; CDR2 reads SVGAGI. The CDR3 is CASIAQLFTGELFF. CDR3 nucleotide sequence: TGTGCCAGCATTGCGCAACTATTCACCGGGGAGCTGTTTTTT.

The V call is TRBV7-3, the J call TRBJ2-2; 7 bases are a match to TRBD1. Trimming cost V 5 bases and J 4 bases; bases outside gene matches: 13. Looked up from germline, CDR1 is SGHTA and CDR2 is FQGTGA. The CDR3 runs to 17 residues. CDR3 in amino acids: CASSARDRNLGTGELFF. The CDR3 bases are TGTGCCAGCAGCGCCCGGGACAGAAATTTGGGCACCGGGGAGCTGTTTTTT.

This CDR3 is CASSPHPPTDTQYF. CDR3 DNA sequence: TGTGCCAGCAGTCCCCATCCCCCAACAGATACGCAGTATTTT. The V gene is TRBV6-5, the J gene TRBJ2-3, with no clear D. V lost 5 bases, J lost 3 bases, and 12 bases lay in between. The CDR3 covers 14 residues. Germline CDR1 reads MNHEY; CDR2 reads SVGAGI.

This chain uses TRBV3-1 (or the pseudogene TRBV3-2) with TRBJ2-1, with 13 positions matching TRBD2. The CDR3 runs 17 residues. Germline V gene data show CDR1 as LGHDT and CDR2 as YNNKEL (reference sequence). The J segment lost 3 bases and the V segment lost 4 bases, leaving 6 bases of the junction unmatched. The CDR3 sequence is CASSPTSGRALYNEQFF. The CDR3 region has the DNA TGTGCCAGCAGCCCAACTAGCGGGAGGGCCCTCTACAATGAGCAGTTCTTC.

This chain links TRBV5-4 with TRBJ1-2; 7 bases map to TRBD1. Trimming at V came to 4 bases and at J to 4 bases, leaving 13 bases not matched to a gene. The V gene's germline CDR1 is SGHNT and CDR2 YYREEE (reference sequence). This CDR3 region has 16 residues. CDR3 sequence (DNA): TGTGCCAGCAGCCGCGGGACAGCGACTTTCTTCTATGGCTACACCTTC. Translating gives CASSRGTATFFYGYTF.

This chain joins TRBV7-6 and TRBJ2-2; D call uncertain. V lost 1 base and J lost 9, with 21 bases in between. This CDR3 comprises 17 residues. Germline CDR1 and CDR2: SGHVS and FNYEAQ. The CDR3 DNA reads TGTGCCAGCAGCTTAGGACCGCAGGTAGGCCCCCGCCGGGAGCTGTTTTTT. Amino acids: CASSLGPQVGPRRELFF.

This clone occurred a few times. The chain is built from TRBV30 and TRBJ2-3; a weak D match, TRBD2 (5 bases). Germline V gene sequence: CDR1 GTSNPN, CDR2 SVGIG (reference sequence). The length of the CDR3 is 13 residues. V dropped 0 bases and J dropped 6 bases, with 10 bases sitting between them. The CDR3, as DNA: TGTGCCTGGAGTGTAAGTCGCGGGGATACGCAGTATTTT. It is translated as CAWSVSRGDTQYF.

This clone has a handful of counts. CDR3 loop: CASSWGTGTSPLHF. The CDR3 DNA is TGTGCCAGCAGTTGGGGGACAGGTACCTCACCCCTCCACTTT. This chain joins TRBV28 and TRBJ1-6; TRBD1 matches 8 bases. The germline V gene encodes CDR1 MDHEN and CDR2 SYDVKM. This CDR3 spans 14 amino acids. Trimming at V came to 4 bases and at J to 10 bases, leaving 6 bases not matched to a gene.

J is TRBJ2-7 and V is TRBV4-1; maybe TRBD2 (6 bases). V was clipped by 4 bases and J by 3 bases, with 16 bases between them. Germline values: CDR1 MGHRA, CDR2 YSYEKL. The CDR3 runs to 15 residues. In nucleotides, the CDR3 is TGCGCCAGCAGCCCCTCACCCCGGGACTTCTACGAGCAGTACTTC. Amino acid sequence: CASSPSPRDFYEQYF.

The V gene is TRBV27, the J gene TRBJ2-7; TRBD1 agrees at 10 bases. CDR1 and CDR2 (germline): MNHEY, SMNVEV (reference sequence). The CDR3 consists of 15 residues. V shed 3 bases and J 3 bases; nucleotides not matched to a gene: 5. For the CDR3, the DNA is TGTGCCAGCAGTTTCTTGGGACAGGGGATCTACGAGCAGTACTTC. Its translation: CASSFLGQGIYEQYF.

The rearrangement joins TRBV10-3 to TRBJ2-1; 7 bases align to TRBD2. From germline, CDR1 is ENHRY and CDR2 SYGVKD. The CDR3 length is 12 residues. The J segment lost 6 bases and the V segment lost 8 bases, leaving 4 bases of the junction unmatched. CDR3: CAIQRGLNEQFF. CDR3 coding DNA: TGTGCCATCCAGCGGGGTCTCAATGAGCAGTTCTTC.

CDR3 amino acids: CASSNRGRGSTGELFF. CDR3 coding DNA: TGTGCCAGCAGCAACAGGGGTAGAGGGTCCACCGGGGAGCTGTTTTTT. The rearrangement links TRBV28 to TRBJ2-2, with 7 bases matching TRBD1. The CDR3 is 16 amino acids. V was clipped by 6 bases and J by 4 bases; unmatched bases: 11. In germline, CDR1 is MDHEN, CDR2 SYDVKM.

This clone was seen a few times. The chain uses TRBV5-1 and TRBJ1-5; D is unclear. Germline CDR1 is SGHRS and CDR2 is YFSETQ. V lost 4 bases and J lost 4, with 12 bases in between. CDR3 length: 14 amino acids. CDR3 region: CASSPDGVNQPQHF. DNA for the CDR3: TGCGCCAGCAGCCCGGACGGGGTGAATCAGCCCCAGCATTTT.

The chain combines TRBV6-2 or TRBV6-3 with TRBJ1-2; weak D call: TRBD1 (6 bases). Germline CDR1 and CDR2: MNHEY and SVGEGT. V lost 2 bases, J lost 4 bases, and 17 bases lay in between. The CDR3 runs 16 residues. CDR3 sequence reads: CASSYRQGRGVYGYTF. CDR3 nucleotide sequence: TGTGCCAGCAGTTACCGCCAGGGGCGAGGGGTCTATGGCTACACCTTC.

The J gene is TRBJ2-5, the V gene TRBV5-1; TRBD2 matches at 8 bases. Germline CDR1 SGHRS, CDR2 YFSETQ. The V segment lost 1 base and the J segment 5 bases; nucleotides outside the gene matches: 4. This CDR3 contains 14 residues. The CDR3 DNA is TGCGCCAGCAGCTTGACGGGAGGGCCGGAGACCCAGTACTTC. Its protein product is CASSLTGGPETQYF.

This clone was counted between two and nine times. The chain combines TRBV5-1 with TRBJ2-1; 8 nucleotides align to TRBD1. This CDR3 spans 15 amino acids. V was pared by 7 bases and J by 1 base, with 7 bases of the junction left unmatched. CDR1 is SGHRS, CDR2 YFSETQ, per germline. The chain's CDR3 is CASRSTGVSYNEQFF. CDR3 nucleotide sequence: TGCGCCAGCCGATCGACAGGGGTTTCCTACAATGAGCAGTTCTTC. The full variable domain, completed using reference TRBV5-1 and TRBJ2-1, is KAGVTQTPRYLIKTRGQQVTLSCSPISGHRSVSWYQQTPGQGLQFLFEYFSETQRNKGNFPGRFSGRQFSNSRSEMNVSTLELGDSALYLCASRSTGVSYNEQFFGPGTRLTVL.

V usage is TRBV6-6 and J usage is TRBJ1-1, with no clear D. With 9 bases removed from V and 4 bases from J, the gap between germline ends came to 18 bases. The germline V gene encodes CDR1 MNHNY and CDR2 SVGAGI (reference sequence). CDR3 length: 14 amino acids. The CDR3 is CASRPTTSATEAFF. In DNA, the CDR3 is TGTGCCAGTCGACCCACTACAAGTGCCACTGAAGCTTTCTTT.

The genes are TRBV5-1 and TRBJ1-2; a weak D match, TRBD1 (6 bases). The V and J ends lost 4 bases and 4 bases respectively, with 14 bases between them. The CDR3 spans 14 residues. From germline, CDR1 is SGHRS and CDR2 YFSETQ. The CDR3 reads CASSPSSGAYGYTF. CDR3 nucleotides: TGCGCCAGCAGCCCCTCCTCAGGGGCCTATGGCTACACCTTC.

CDR3 amino acids: CASTRADTQYF. In DNA form, the CDR3 reads TGTGCCAGCACCCGCGCAGATACGCAGTATTTT. This rearrangement joins TRBV21-1 to TRBJ2-3; TRBD2, the table's D call, lacks a check against the DNA. TRBV21-1 is an annotated pseudogene. The CDR3 has 11 residues.

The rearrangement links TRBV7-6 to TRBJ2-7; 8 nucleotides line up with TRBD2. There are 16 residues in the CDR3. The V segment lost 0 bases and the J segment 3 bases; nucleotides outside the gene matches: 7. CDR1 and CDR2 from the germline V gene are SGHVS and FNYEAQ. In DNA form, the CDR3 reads TGTGCCAGCAGCTTAGCGGTGGCGGGAGGAAACTACGAGCAGTACTTC. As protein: CASSLAVAGGNYEQYF.

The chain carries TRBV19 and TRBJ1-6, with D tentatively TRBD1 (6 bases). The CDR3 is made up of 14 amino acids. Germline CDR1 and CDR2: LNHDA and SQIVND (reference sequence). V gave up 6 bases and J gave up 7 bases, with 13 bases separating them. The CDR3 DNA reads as TGTGCCAGTAGGGGGGACACCGGGAATTCACCCCTCCACTTT. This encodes CASRGDTGNSPLHF.

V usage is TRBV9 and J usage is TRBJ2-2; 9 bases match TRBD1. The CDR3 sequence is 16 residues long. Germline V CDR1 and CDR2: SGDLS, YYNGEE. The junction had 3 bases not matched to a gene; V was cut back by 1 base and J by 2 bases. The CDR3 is CASSVRTGENTGELFF. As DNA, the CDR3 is TGTGCCAGCAGCGTAAGGACAGGGGAAAACACCGGGGAGCTGTTTTTT.

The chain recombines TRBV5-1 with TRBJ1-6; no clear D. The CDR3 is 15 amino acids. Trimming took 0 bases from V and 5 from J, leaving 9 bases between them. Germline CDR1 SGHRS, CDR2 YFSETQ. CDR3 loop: CASSLEGGDNSPLHF. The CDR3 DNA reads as TGCGCCAGCAGCTTGGAGGGCGGGGATAATTCACCCCTCCACTTT.

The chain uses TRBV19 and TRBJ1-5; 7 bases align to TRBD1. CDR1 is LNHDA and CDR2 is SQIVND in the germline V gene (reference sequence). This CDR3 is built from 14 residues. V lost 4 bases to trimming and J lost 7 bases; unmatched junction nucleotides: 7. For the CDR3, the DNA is TGTGCCAGTAGTAAGGACAGGAGGGGCCAGCCCCAGCATTTT. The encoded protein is CASSKDRRGQPQHF.

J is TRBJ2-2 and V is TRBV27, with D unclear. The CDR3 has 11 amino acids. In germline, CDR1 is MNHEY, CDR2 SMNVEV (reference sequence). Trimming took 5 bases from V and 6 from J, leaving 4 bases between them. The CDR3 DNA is TGTGCCAGCAGTCGGGCCGGGGAGCTGTTTTTT. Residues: CASSRAGELFF.

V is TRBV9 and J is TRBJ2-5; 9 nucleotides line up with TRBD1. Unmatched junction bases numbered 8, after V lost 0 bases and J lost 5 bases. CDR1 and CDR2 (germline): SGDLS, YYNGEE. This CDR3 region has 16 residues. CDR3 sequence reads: CASSVEGTGRAETQYF. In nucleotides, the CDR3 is TGTGCCAGCAGCGTAGAGGGGACAGGGAGAGCGGAGACCCAGTACTTC. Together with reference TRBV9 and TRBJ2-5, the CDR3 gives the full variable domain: DSGVTQTPKHLITATGQRVTLRCSPRSGDLSVYWYQQSLDQGLQFLIQYYNGEERAKGNILERFSAQQFPDLHSELNLSSLELGDSALYFCASSVEGTGRAETQYFGPGTRLLVL.

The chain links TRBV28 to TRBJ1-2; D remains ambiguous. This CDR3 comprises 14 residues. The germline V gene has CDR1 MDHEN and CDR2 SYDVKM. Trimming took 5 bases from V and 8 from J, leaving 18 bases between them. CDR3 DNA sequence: TGTGCCAGCAGTCAAATACGAATACCGGGGGGCTACACCTTC. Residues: CASSQIRIPGGYTF.

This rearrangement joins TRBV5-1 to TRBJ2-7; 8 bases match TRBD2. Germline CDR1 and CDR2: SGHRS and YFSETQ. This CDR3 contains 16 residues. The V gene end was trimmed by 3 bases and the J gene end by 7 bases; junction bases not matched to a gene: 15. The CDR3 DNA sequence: TGCGCCAGCAGCTCGGGGGGGCTGGCGGGAGTAGGAGAGCAGTACTTC. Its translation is CASSSGGLAGVGEQYF.